The 15 T cell receptor beta chains in this list originate from one sample, sequenced in a study of blood T cell repertoires in COVID-19 (TCRdb year 2020). To prepare the library, the immunoSEQ multiplex PCR assay was applied. TCRdb took over this immuneACCESS table, retaining in-frame rearrangements with V and J assigned. Such tables are incomplete; in checked studies, under half of the missing clones stem from an unresolved V gene, and the remainder is unexplained. This sample lists some 200,000 clones; roughly 90% were detected once. The ten largest clones capture 2% to 2.5% of the sample. The sample consisted of PBMCs or T cells enriched from blood (not recorded which). The receptors were sampled from a woman aged 30 to 39 who had recovered from COVID-19.

The V and J genes are TRBV5-6 and TRBJ1-1; D is perhaps TRBD1 (5 bases). Germline CDR1 is SGHDT and CDR2 is YYEEEE. V was pared by 4 bases and J by 1 base, with 14 bases between. The CDR3 is made up of 15 amino acids. The CDR3 loop is CASSPDSFGNTEAFF. The CDR3 DNA is TGTGCCAGCAGCCCCGACAGTTTTGGGAACACTGAAGCTTTCTTT.

The chain carries TRBV11-2 and TRBJ2-5; D might be TRBD2 (6 bases). In germline, CDR1 is SGHAT, CDR2 FQNNGV. V lost 2 bases and J lost 9, with 16 bases in between. The CDR3 covers 14 residues. CDR3 region: CASSLSRHTGAQYF. The CDR3 DNA is TGTGCCAGCAGCTTATCGCGGCACACGGGGGCCCAGTACTTC.

The rearrangement uses TRBV6-5 and TRBJ1-6; 7 bases agree with TRBD1. Per germline, CDR1 MNHEY and CDR2 SVGAGI. The CDR3 consists of 15 residues. The V segment lost 5 bases and the J segment 8 bases; nucleotides outside the gene matches: 9. The CDR3 bases are TGTGCCAGCAGTCCGCCCCAGGGGGTACATTCACCCCTCCACTTT. It codes for CASSPPQGVHSPLHF.

This sequence joins TRBV25-1 and TRBJ1-2, with TRBD1 matching over 7 bases. Germline loops: CDR1 MGHDK, CDR2 SYGVNS. This CDR3 is 16 amino acids long. Losses at the gene ends were 0 bases for V and 3 bases for J; bases not matched to a gene: 7. The CDR3 nucleotides are TGTGCCAGCAGTGAATATACAGGGGCGACAGACTATGGCTACACCTTC. It encodes CASSEYTGATDYGYTF.

Points on this clone: The sample contains more than one DNA sequence encoding this CDR3. In DNA, the CDR3 is TGTGCCAGCAGTTTTCGGGGGTATGGCTACACCTTC. Its protein product is CASSFRGYGYTF. V usage is TRBV12-3 or TRBV12-4 and J usage is TRBJ1-2; possible D gene TRBD1, 5 bases. V was clipped by 3 bases and J by 5 bases, with 7 bases between them. The CDR3 contains 12 residues.

The V call is TRBV19, the J call TRBJ2-1, with 11 bases identical to TRBD2. This CDR3 is 18 amino acids long. Germline V gene lookup returns CDR1 LNHDA and CDR2 SQIVND (reference sequence). Trimming at V came to 0 bases and at J to 3 bases, leaving 7 bases not matched to a gene. The CDR3 region has the DNA TGTGCCAGTAGTATAGATCTAGCGGGGGGTTTCAGCTACAATGAGCAGTTCTTC. Amino acids: CASSIDLAGGFSYNEQFF.

The chain is built from TRBV15 and TRBJ1-6; D uncertain. This CDR3 is built from 16 residues. Germline V gene sequence: CDR1 LNHNV, CDR2 YYDKDF (reference sequence). V lost 1 base and J lost 7, with 14 bases in between. The chain's CDR3 is CATSRGRAGWNSPLHF. The CDR3, as DNA: TGTGCCACCAGCAGAGGGCGGGCAGGCTGGAATTCACCCCTCCACTTT.

V is TRBV5-1 and J is TRBJ2-3; weak D call: TRBD2 (7 bases). Germline V gene lookup returns CDR1 SGHRS and CDR2 YFSETQ. The CDR3 is 16 amino acids. Between the trimmed V and J ends, which lost 0 bases and 0 bases, there was a span of 11 bases. For the CDR3, the DNA is TGCGCCAGCAGCTTGGCCGGGGGGCATAGCACAGATACGCAGTATTTT. Protein product: CASSLAGGHSTDTQYF.

V and J are TRBV9 and TRBJ2-1, with 9 bases aligning to TRBD2. The trim removed 0 bases at V and 6 bases at J, leaving 7 bases unmatched. Germline loops: CDR1 SGDLS, CDR2 YYNGEE. The CDR3 runs to 16 residues. The CDR3 nucleotides read TGTGCCAGCAGCGTAGGGGGCGGACTAGCGCTCAATGAGCAGTTCTTC. It specifies CASSVGGGLALNEQFF.

This chain uses TRBV5-6 with TRBJ1-2, with TRBD1 identical over 7 bases. With V trimmed by 4 bases and J by 1 base, 4 bases remained unmatched. Germline V gives CDR1 SGHDT, CDR2 YYEEEE. The CDR3 runs to 14 residues. The CDR3 region is CASSQDRINYGYTF. Here the CDR3 DNA reads TGTGCCAGCAGCCAGGACAGGATTAACTATGGCTACACCTTC.

V and J are TRBV7-3 and TRBJ1-6; 8 bases are shared with TRBD1. Trimming removed 8 bases from V and 10 bases from J; junction bases left unmatched: 13. Per the germline V gene, CDR1 is SGHTA and CDR2 is FQGTGA. The CDR3 runs to 15 residues. DNA for the CDR3: TGTGCCAGCTCCTTTACAGGGGGGGATAGATCACCCCTCCACTTT. Translated, it gives CASSFTGGDRSPLHF.

The sample holds a few counts of this clone. The chain has TRBV3-1 (or the pseudogene TRBV3-2) and TRBJ2-7, with D possibly TRBD1 on 6 matching bases. The CDR3 consists of 15 residues. The V gene lost 6 bases and the J gene lost 0 bases, with 15 bases spanning the gap. Germline V gives CDR1 LGHDT, CDR2 YNNKEL (reference sequence). The CDR3 nucleotides are TGTGCCAGCAGTTACCGGGACAAAAGCTCCTACGAGCAGTACTTC. This gives the protein CASSYRDKSSYEQYF.

The table lists this clone with a count of one. The chain recombines TRBV5-5 with TRBJ1-2; TRBD1 might be the D (5 bases). This CDR3 comprises 14 residues. V was trimmed by 0 bases and J by 3 bases, leaving 9 bases between them. Germline V CDR1 and CDR2: SGHKS, YYEKEE (reference sequence). CDR3 nucleotide sequence: TGTGCCAGCAGCTTGGAGGAGGGGTACTATGGCTACACCTTC. Amino acids: CASSLEEGYYGYTF. Combining the CDR3 with reference TRBV5-5 and TRBJ1-2 gives the whole variable domain DAGVTQSPTHLIKTRGQQVTLRCSPISGHKSVSWYQQVLGQGPQFIFQYYEKEERGRGNFPDRFSARQFPNYSSELNVNALLLGDSALYLCASSLEEGYYGYTFGSGTRLTVV.

This clone was counted once. This sample includes further DNA sequences coding for the same CDR3. The V and J genes are TRBV5-1 and TRBJ1-1, with D perhaps TRBD1 (5 bases). The germline V and J ends were trimmed by 1 base and 0 bases, with 10 bases remaining between them. Looked up from germline, CDR1 is SGHRS and CDR2 is YFSETQ. The CDR3 length is 15 residues. The CDR3 DNA is TGCGCCAGCAGCTTGCAGGGAGGGATGAACACTGAAGCTTTCTTT. Translated, it gives CASSLQGGMNTEAFF.

V usage is TRBV14 and J usage is TRBJ2-5; D uncertain. V gave up 4 bases and J gave up 1 base, with 7 bases separating them. Germline V gives CDR1 SGHDN, CDR2 FVKESK. The length of the CDR3 is 13 residues. CDR3 in DNA: TGTGCCAGCAGCCGACACCTCCAAGAGACCCAGTACTTC. Residues: CASSRHLQETQYF.